This T cell receptor beta chain was sequenced during a study of Tregs in tolerant kidney transplant recipients. Study-level findings and limits: Biological reproducibility was not directly addressed in this study. Expanding Tregs on activated donor B cells appeared to best identify donor-specific TCRbeta clones.

CDR3 length equals 11 residues. Germline V gene data show CDR1 as DFQATT and CDR2 as SNEGSKA (reference sequence). Comments on this clone: Its cognate antigen is unknown.

Clones were read by immunoSEQ multiplex PCR, and TCRdb kept only the in-frame ones, dropping some. The table records tens of thousands of clones, about 89% of them present only once. Regulatory T cells were sorted from thawed PBMCs rested overnight at 37°C with 200 IU/ml IL-2. The chain uses TRBV20-1 and TRBJ2-5, with a weak D call TRBD2 (5 bases). The DNA end favors TRBJ2-7, so the J call may be wrong. Sequencing was performed on Tregs from blood. The sequence came from a human donor in good health. The CDR3 is CSGGTAYEQYF. The DNA of the CDR3 is TGCAGCGGAGGAACAGCCTACGAGCAGTACTTC.